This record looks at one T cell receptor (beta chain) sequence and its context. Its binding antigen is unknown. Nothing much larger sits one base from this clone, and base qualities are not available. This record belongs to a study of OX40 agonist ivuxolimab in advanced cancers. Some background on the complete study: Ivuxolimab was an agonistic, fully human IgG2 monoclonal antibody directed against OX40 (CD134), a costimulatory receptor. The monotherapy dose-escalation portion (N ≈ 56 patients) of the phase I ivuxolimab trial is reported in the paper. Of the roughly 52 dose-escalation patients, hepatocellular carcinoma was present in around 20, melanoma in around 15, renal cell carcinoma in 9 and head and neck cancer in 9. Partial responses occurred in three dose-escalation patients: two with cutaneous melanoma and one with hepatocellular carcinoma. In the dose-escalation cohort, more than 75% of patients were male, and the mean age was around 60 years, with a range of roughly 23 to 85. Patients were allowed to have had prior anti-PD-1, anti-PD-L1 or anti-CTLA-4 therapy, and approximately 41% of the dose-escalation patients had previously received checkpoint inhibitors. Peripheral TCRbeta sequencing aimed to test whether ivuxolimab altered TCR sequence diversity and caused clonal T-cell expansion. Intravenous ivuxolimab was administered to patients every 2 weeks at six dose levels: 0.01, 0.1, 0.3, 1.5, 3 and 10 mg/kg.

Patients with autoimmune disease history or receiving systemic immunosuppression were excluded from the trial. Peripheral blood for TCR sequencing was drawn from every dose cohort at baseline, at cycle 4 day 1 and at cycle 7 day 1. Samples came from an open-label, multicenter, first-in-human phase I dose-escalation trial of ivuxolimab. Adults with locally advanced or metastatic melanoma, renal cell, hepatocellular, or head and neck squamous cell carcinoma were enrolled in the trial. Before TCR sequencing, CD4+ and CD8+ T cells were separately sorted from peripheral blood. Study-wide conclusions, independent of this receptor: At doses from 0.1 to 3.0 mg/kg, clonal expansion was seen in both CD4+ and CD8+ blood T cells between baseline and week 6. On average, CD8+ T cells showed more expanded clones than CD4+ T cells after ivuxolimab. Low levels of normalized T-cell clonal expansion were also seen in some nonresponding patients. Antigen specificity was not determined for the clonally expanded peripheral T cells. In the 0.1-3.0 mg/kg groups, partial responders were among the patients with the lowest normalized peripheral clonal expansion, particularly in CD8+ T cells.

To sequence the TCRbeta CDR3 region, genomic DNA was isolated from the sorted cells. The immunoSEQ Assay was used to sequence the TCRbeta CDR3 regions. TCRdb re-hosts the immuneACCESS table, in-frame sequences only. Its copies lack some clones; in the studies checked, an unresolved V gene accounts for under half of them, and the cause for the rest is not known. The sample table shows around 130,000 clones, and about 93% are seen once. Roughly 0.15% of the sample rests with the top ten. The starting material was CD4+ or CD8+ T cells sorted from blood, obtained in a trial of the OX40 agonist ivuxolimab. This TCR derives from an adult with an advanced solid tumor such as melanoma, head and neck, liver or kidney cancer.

The DNA reads as follows: TGCAGTGCTAGAGATGGAGCGGCGCAGTTCTTC. Its protein product is CSARDGAAQFF. The rearranged segments are TRBV20-1 and TRBJ2-1, with TRBD2 as a weak D call on 5 bases. Including cysteine and phenylalanine, the CDR3 has 11 amino acids. Only the CDR3 DNA stays, 33 bases, in frame from base 1. CDR1 DFQATT and CDR2 SNEGSKA are derived from the germline V gene (reference sequence). Relative to germline, V is 0 bases shorter and J is 12 bases shorter, with 9 bases between their ends.